A selection of T cell receptor beta chains follows, all from one sample in a study of chemoradiotherapy in HPV16-positive cancers. The data were produced by immunoSEQ multiplex PCR, yet TCRdb's version contains in-frame clones alone and is incomplete. This sample yields 25,000 to 40,000 clones, of which around 88% are seen a single time; around 5% belongs to the top ten. Sequenced material: blood, taken from a patient who underwent chemoradiotherapy. The receptors here all came from a human donor with HPV-associated anogenital cancer. CDR3s include the opening cysteine and the closing phenylalanine or tryptophan. A D gene is named only where the DNA matches it firmly. For some rows the clone size is stated as once, few or many, or as a class when expanded; others skip it.

cdr3_nt cdr3_aa v_call clone_size j_call d_call
TGTGCCAGCAGCTTAGGGACAGGGACCAAGCAGTTCTTC CASSLGTGTKQFF TRBV7-2 NA TRBJ2-1 TRBD1
TGTGCCAGCAGCTTAGCGGGACCGAGATACGAGCAGTACTTC CASSLAGPRYEQYF TRBV7-6 NA TRBJ2-7 NA
TGTGCCAGCAGCGAAGGGGGACTCCCGGCAGATACGCAGTATTTT CASSEGGLPADTQYF TRBV9 NA TRBJ2-3 NA
TGTGCCAGCAGCTTGGTATTCAGGGGCACAGATACGCAGTATTTT CASSLVFRGTDTQYF TRBV7-2 NA TRBJ2-3 NA
TGTGCCAGCAGTTTAAGGTCTTCCACAGGTTTCCGAAACACCATATATTTT CASSLRSSTGFRNTIYF TRBV28 NA TRBJ1-3 NA
TGTGCCAGCAGCTACAGGGGTGCGAGCAATCAGCCCCAGCATTTT CASSYRGASNQPQHF TRBV5-6 NA TRBJ1-5 TRBD1
TGCGCCAGCAGCTTGGAGGCCAAAAGTACCGGGGAGCTGTTTTTT CASSLEAKSTGELFF TRBV5-1 NA TRBJ2-2 NA
TGTGCCAGCAGCTTAGATCAGGGCGGGGAGCTGTTTTTT CASSLDQGGELFF TRBV11-3 NA TRBJ2-2 NA
TGTGCCACCAGCAGAGATCACAGGTGGAACACTGAAGCTTTCTTT CATSRDHRWNTEAFF TRBV15 NA TRBJ1-1 NA
TGTGCCAGCAGCGTCATCTCTGGGGCCAACGTCCTGACTTTC CASSVISGANVLTF TRBV6-1 NA TRBJ2-6 NA
TGTGCCTGGAGTGTTGGGGTGGGGACCCTCAACTATGGCTACACCTTC CAWSVGVGTLNYGYTF TRBV30 NA TRBJ1-2 NA
TGTGCCAGCAGCCATCAGCGCCTCGCGGCCGGGGAGCTGTTTTTT CASSHQRLAAGELFF TRBV14 NA TRBJ2-2 NA
TGTGCCAGCACCCCCGGGTCTTTCCTGAACACTGAAGCTTTCTTT CASTPGSFLNTEAFF TRBV6-6 NA TRBJ1-1 NA
TGTGCCAGCAGCTTGGGGAGGGCTGAAAAACTGTTTTTT CASSLGRAEKLFF TRBV5-6 NA TRBJ1-4 NA
TGTGCCAGCAACCCCGGGACAGGGTACACTGAAGCTTTCTTT CASNPGTGYTEAFF TRBV2 NA TRBJ1-1 TRBD1
TGCGCCAGCAGCTCCGGACAGGGTCATGAAAAACTGTTTTTT CASSSGQGHEKLFF TRBV5-1 NA TRBJ1-4 TRBD1
TGCAGCGTTGGAGGCCCGAGGGGCTACACCTTC CSVGGPRGYTF TRBV29-1 NA TRBJ1-2 NA
TGCAGCGTGGGACAGGGGAGGAACACTGAAGCTTTCTTT CSVGQGRNTEAFF TRBV29-1 NA TRBJ1-1 TRBD1
TGTGCCAGTAGTTCAATCGGGGGCTACACCTTC CASSSIGGYTF TRBV19 NA TRBJ1-2 NA
TGTGCCAGCAGTGAAGAAGTGGACTTCTACGAGCAGTACTTC CASSEEVDFYEQYF TRBV6-1 NA TRBJ2-7 NA
TGTGCCAGCTCACGTGACAGGAGTTATGGGAGCACAGATACGCAGTATTTT CASSRDRSYGSTDTQYF TRBV18 NA TRBJ2-3 NA
TGTGCCAGCAGTGACTCTGACGGGACTAGCGAGGACAATGAGCAGTTCTTC CASSDSDGTSEDNEQFF TRBV6-4 NA TRBJ2-1 TRBD2
TGTGCCAGCAGCAAAGGACCTTTGGGAGTCTATGGCTACACCTTC CASSKGPLGVYGYTF TRBV6-1 NA TRBJ1-2 NA
TGCGCCAGCAGCCATGGGACAGGGAGTAACGAGCAGTACTTC CASSHGTGSNEQYF TRBV10-2 NA TRBJ2-7 TRBD1
TGTGCCATCAAGGGACCGATGAACACTGAAGCTTTCTTT CAIKGPMNTEAFF TRBV10-3 NA TRBJ1-1 NA
TGCGCCAGCTTCCCCGATCAGGGAAGTACTGAAGCTTTCTTT CASFPDQGSTEAFF TRBV5-1 NA TRBJ1-1 NA
TGTGCCAGCAGCCCCGGGACTGACTATGGCTACACCTTC CASSPGTDYGYTF TRBV7-8 few TRBJ1-2 NA
TGTGCCAGCAGTGGAGGAGGGGCCGGACGCGCCTATGGCTACACCTTC CASSGGGAGRAYGYTF TRBV25-1 NA TRBJ1-2 NA
TGTGCCAGCACCCCTTACTCCCGCTCTGGAAACACCATATATTTT CASTPYSRSGNTIYF TRBV6-6 NA TRBJ1-3 NA
TGTGCCTGGTCTAAGGGACAGTCTGAAAAACTGTTTTTT CAWSKGQSEKLFF TRBV30 once TRBJ1-4 TRBD1
TGTGCCAGCAGCCGAGAGCAGGGGACTAATGAAAAACTGTTTTTT CASSREQGTNEKLFF TRBV4-2 once TRBJ1-4 NA
TGTGCCAGCAGCTCCCGGGGCGGACAGGGGCAGCCCCAGCATTTT CASSSRGGQGQPQHF TRBV7-2 NA TRBJ1-5 TRBD1
TGTGCCAGCAGCCAAGGGATGGGCGGGAGGTCCACCGGGGAGCTGTTTTTT CASSQGMGGRSTGELFF TRBV14 once TRBJ2-2 TRBD2
TGTGCCAGCACCAGGGGACAGGGGTCACAGCCCCAGCATTTT CASTRGQGSQPQHF TRBV5-8 NA TRBJ1-5 TRBD1
TGTGCCAGCAGTTTATTGGGACAGGGAGTCGATGAGCAGTTCTTC CASSLLGQGVDEQFF TRBV28 NA TRBJ2-1 TRBD1
TGTGCCAGCAGTGAAGGGACTAGCGGGTCGGCTGGGTACGAGCAGTACTTC CASSEGTSGSAGYEQYF TRBV6-1 NA TRBJ2-7 TRBD2
TGCGCCAGCAGCTTGTTGGGGGGCGAGAGTGGCTACACCTTC CASSLLGGESGYTF TRBV5-1 NA TRBJ1-2 NA
TGTGCCAGCAGTGAGTTGGGACTAGCGGGATCCTACGAGCAGTACTTC CASSELGLAGSYEQYF TRBV6-1 NA TRBJ2-7 TRBD2
TGTGCCAGCAGCCCAGACGGGGGCAGGGCTTTCTTT CASSPDGGRAFF TRBV11-2 NA TRBJ1-1 NA
TGTGCCAGTATAGGACCGATGAACACTGAAGCTTTCTTT CASIGPMNTEAFF TRBV19 once TRBJ1-1 NA
TGTGCCAGCAGTTTATCGGTAACAGGGGGCGTTGGAGAGACCCAGTACTTC CASSLSVTGGVGETQYF TRBV27 NA TRBJ2-5 TRBD1
TGCGCCAGCAGCTTGGCATATTCGGCTTTGTGGGACATCGGTGGCTACACCTTC CASSLAYSALWDIGGYTF TRBV5-1 NA TRBJ1-2 NA
TGTGCCAGCAGGGGACACCCAAATCAGCCCCAGCATTTT CASRGHPNQPQHF TRBV2 once TRBJ1-5 NA
TGCGCCAGCAGCCAACCCTGGGACAGAAATGAAAAACTGTTTTTT CASSQPWDRNEKLFF TRBV4-1 once TRBJ1-4 TRBD1
TGCGCCAGCAGCCGACAGGGGGCCCCGAACACCGGGGAGCTGTTTTTT CASSRQGAPNTGELFF TRBV23-1 NA TRBJ2-2 TRBD1
TGTGCCAGCAGCTATGACGCCCTCTTGATAGCTTTCTTT CASSYDALLIAFF TRBV7-9 NA TRBJ1-1 NA
TGTGCCAGCAGCTTCGACAGGAACACTGAAGCTTTCTTT CASSFDRNTEAFF TRBV11-2 NA TRBJ1-1 NA
TGTGCCAGCAGCCAAGGCCCAGACAGGGTAGGCGAAAAACTGTTTTTT CASSQGPDRVGEKLFF TRBV4-2 NA TRBJ1-4 TRBD1
TGTGCCAGTACCCCACCGATGGGACAGAACACTGAAGCTTTCTTT CASTPPMGQNTEAFF TRBV19 NA TRBJ1-1 NA